Shown below are 26 T cell receptor beta chains from a single sample sequenced in a study of OX40 agonist ivuxolimab in advanced cancers. Assay: immunoSEQ multiplex PCR; the TCRdb copy retains only in-frame clones and omits some. This table has more than 95,000 clones, approximately 95% appearing once. The specimen comprised CD4+ or CD8+ T cells sorted from blood, sampled in a trial of the OX40 agonist ivuxolimab. The receptors come from an adult with an advanced solid tumor such as melanoma, head and neck, liver or kidney cancer.

Details on this clone: The junction departs from germline at one end; a sequencing error may be responsible. The chain links TRBV7-2 to TRBJ2-7; D could derive from TRBD1 or TRBD2 (5 bases each). CDR3 length equals 15 residues. The germline V gene encodes CDR1 SGHTA and CDR2 FQGNSA. The CDR3, as DNA: TGCGCCAGCAGCCAAGAGGGGACGGCCTCCTACGAGCAGTACTTC. Translated, it gives CASSQEGTASYEQYF.

V and J are TRBV19 and TRBJ2-1, with 14 bases that match TRBD2. Per germline, CDR1 LNHDA and CDR2 SQIVND (reference sequence). The V and J ends lost 5 bases and 6 bases, in that order; junction bases with no gene match: 12. The CDR3 is 18 amino acids. The DNA for the CDR3 is TGTGCCAGTAGTGTTCCCAGGGAGACTAGCGGGGGGGGCAATGAGCAGTTCTTC. It is translated as CASSVPRETSGGGNEQFF.

The gene calls are TRBV15 and TRBJ2-7; tentatively, D is TRBD1 or TRBD2 (6 bases each). V was cut by 0 bases and J by 7 bases, with 16 bases left in between. This CDR3 contains 15 residues. The germline CDR1 and CDR2 sequences are LNHNV and YYDKDF (reference sequence). CDR3 region: CATSRDFAGAGEQYF. CDR3 in DNA: TGTGCCACCAGCAGAGATTTTGCAGGGGCGGGGGAGCAGTACTTC.

This clone was counted a few times. The gene calls are TRBV12-5 and TRBJ2-7, with D possibly matching TRBD1 (6 bases). The CDR3 is 16 amino acids. V lost 4 bases to trimming and J lost 0 bases, with 16 bases between them. CDR1 and CDR2 from the germline V gene are LGHNT and FRNRAP. The CDR3 sequence: CASGSTQARGSYEQYF. The DNA of the CDR3 is TGTGCTAGTGGTTCCACCCAGGCCAGGGGCTCCTACGAGCAGTACTTC.

The chain combines TRBV5-6 with TRBJ1-6; no reliable D call. This CDR3 comprises 14 residues. CDR1 SGHDT and CDR2 YYEEEE come from the germline V gene. V lost 4 bases and J 8 bases, leaving 13 bases between the germline ends. CDR3 in DNA: TGTGCCAGCAGCCCCGTCCCGAGCGATTCACCCCTCCACTTT. It encodes CASSPVPSDSPLHF.

This clone was seen more than once but under ten times. The V call is TRBV30, the J call TRBJ1-3; D remains ambiguous. In germline, CDR1 is GTSNPN, CDR2 SVGIG (reference sequence). V dropped 2 bases and J dropped 2 bases, with 10 bases sitting between them. The CDR3 covers 14 residues. This chain's CDR3 is CAWSIRIPGNTIYF. The DNA of the CDR3 is TGTGCCTGGAGTATCCGGATCCCTGGAAACACCATATATTTT.

The chain joins TRBV11-2 to TRBJ2-7; the D gene is possibly TRBD2 (7 bases). The V gene lost 5 bases and the J gene lost 3 bases, with 17 bases spanning the gap. CDR3 size: 15 residues. Per the germline V gene, CDR1 is SGHAT and CDR2 is FQNNGV. The CDR3: CASSTHRGAGYEQYF. CDR3 DNA sequence: TGTGCCAGCAGCACGCACCGGGGGGCCGGCTACGAGCAGTACTTC.

V gene TRBV6-5 combines with J gene TRBJ2-5; a possible D gene is TRBD2 (6 bases). CDR1 MNHEY and CDR2 SVGAGI come from the germline V gene. The CDR3 is 15 residues long. The ends were cut back, 7 bases at V and 6 bases at J, with 21 bases in the middle. CDR3 DNA sequence: TGTGCCAGCACCCTCGGGGGACTGGGCGGAAAGACCCAGTACTTC. It yields the protein CASTLGGLGGKTQYF.

The V gene is TRBV7-2, the J gene TRBJ2-7; 7 nucleotides match TRBD2. After removal of 1 base from V and 0 bases from J, the junction contained 6 bases not matched to a gene. The CDR3 spans 16 residues. CDR1 and CDR2 from the germline V gene are SGHTA and FQGNSA. Written as DNA, the CDR3 is TGTGCCAGCAGCTTAGATGCGGGGGACCTCTCCTACGAGCAGTACTTC. This sequence encodes CASSLDAGDLSYEQYF.

The rearrangement uses TRBV20-1 and TRBJ2-5; D remains unclear. This CDR3 has 10 amino acids. The germline V and J ends were trimmed by 5 bases and 5 bases, with 6 bases remaining between them. Germline CDR1 is DFQATT and CDR2 is SNEGSKA (reference sequence). For the CDR3, the DNA is TGCAGTGCTCAGAGTGAGACCCAGTACTTC. Its protein is CSAQSETQYF.

The V call is TRBV29-1, the J call TRBJ1-4; the match to TRBD1 covers 7 bases. The CDR3 sequence is 14 residues long. Germline trimming cut 4 bases from V and 4 bases from J; bases unmatched to any gene: 6. Germline V lookup: CDR1 SQVTM, CDR2 ANQGSEA. CDR3: CSVARQGYNEKLFF. The CDR3 region has the DNA TGCAGCGTTGCTCGACAGGGTTATAATGAAAAACTGTTTTTT.

V usage is TRBV7-3 and J usage is TRBJ1-3; TRBD1 matches at 7 bases. V gave up 5 bases and J gave up 0 bases; unmatched junction bases: 13. The CDR3 length is 18 residues. The V gene's germline CDR1 is SGHTA and CDR2 FQGTGA. The CDR3 loop is CASSPRGGSSFSGNTIYF. The CDR3 bases are TGTGCCAGCAGCCCCAGGGGGGGCAGTTCCTTCTCTGGAAACACCATATATTTT. The full variable domain, completed using reference TRBV7-3 and TRBJ1-3, is GAGVSQTPSNKVTEKGKYVELRCDPISGHTALYWYRQSLGQGPEFLIYFQGTGAADDSGLPNDRFFAVRPEGSVSTLKIQRTERGDSAVYLCASSPRGGSSFSGNTIYFGEGSWLTVV.

The CDR3 sequence: CASSLLSFAGGNTGELFF. The CDR3, as DNA: TGTGCCAGCAGCTTGCTCTCATTCGCAGGGGGCAACACCGGGGAGCTGTTTTTT. This chain uses TRBV5-6 with TRBJ2-2, with 8 bases lining up with TRBD1. CDR3 length equals 18 residues. Trimming took 1 base from V and 2 from J; bases not matched to a gene: 10. From germline, CDR1 is SGHDT and CDR2 YYEEEE.

J is TRBJ2-3 and V is TRBV6-6, with no clear D. V lost 5 bases to trimming and J lost 4 bases, with 4 bases between them. CDR3 length: 11 residues. Germline V lookup: CDR1 MNHNY, CDR2 SVGAGI (reference sequence). The DNA of the CDR3 is TGTGCCAGCAGTCCGGCAGATACGCAGTATTTT. This codes for CASSPADTQYF.

In DNA form, the CDR3 reads TGTGCCAGCAACCGGTGGGGAGATGAGACCCAGTACTTC. Its translation: CASNRWGDETQYF. This sequence joins TRBV7-9 and TRBJ2-5; maybe TRBD2 (5 bases). V lost 7 bases to trimming and J lost 5 bases, with 14 bases between them. The CDR3 covers 13 residues. Germline V gene data show CDR1 as SEHNR and CDR2 as FQNEAQ (reference sequence).

The chain joins TRBV5-1 to TRBJ2-1, with 8 bases matching TRBD2. This CDR3 is built from 14 residues. The germline CDR1 and CDR2 sequences are SGHRS and YFSETQ. Trimming at V came to 4 bases and at J to 9 bases, leaving 9 bases not matched to a gene. As DNA, the CDR3 is TGCGCCAGCAGCCGACCAGCGGGGGTGGGTGAGCAGTTCTTC. Its translation: CASSRPAGVGEQFF.

V and J are TRBV5-1 and TRBJ2-2; 9 bases match TRBD1. Germline V gene data show CDR1 as SGHRS and CDR2 as YFSETQ. This CDR3 has 17 residues. J lost 0 bases, V lost 0 bases, and 3 bases had no gene match. The CDR3 loop is CASSLVGTGTNTGELFF. CDR3 DNA: TGCGCCAGCAGCTTGGTAGGGACAGGGACGAACACCGGGGAGCTGTTTTTT.

The genes are TRBV9 and TRBJ2-1, with TRBD2 matching 7 bases. J gave up 4 bases and V 0 bases, and 4 bases lay outside the gene matches. Germline loops: CDR1 SGDLS, CDR2 YYNGEE. The CDR3 spans 15 residues. For the CDR3, the DNA is TGTGCCAGCAGCGTAGCTAGCGGACAATACAATGAGCAGTTCTTC. Its translation: CASSVASGQYNEQFF.

The rearrangement uses TRBV18 and TRBJ1-6, with D possibly TRBD1 on 6 matching bases. The CDR3 extends over 16 amino acids. CDR1 and CDR2 (germline): KGHSH, LQKENI. Deletions cut 8 bases from V and 3 bases from J, with 17 bases between. The DNA of the CDR3 is TGTGCCAGCCGGGGGACCACAGGGAACTATAATTCACCCCTCCACTTT. Its protein product is CASRGTTGNYNSPLHF.

The chain carries TRBV5-6 and TRBJ1-5; perhaps TRBD1 as D (5 bases). Looked up from germline, CDR1 is SGHDT and CDR2 is YYEEEE. V dropped 6 bases and J dropped 7 bases, with 14 bases sitting between them. The length of the CDR3 is 13 residues. CDR3 amino acids: CASKQGLRQPQHF. CDR3 sequence (DNA): TGTGCCAGCAAGCAGGGTTTGAGGCAGCCCCAGCATTTT.

The V call is TRBV9, the J call TRBJ1-2; perhaps TRBD1 as D (6 bases). V was cut by 4 bases and J by 4 bases, with 14 bases left in between. CDR3 size: 14 residues. Germline lookup yields CDR1 SGDLS and CDR2 YYNGEE. This CDR3 reads CASSPREGVYGYTF. DNA for the CDR3: TGTGCCAGCAGCCCCAGGGAGGGGGTCTATGGCTACACCTTC.

This chain joins TRBV19 and TRBJ1-5, with a tentative D call TRBD1 (6 bases). CDR3 length equals 17 residues. The V end lost 5 bases, the J end lost 0 bases, and 17 bases lay between the germline ends. Germline CDR1 reads LNHDA; CDR2 reads SQIVND (reference sequence). CDR3 nucleotide sequence: TGTGCCAGTAGTCTACAGGGAGGGGGATATAGCAATCAGCCCCAGCATTTT. Translating it yields CASSLQGGGYSNQPQHF.

The genes are TRBV2 and TRBJ1-5; tentative D call: TRBD1 (5 bases). CDR3 length equals 13 residues. V was trimmed by 7 bases and J by 3 bases, leaving 10 bases between them. Germline lookup yields CDR1 SNHLY and CDR2 FYNNEI. The CDR3 DNA sequence: TGTGCCAGCATAACGGGGGACAATCAGCCCCAGCATTTT. Amino acid sequence: CASITGDNQPQHF.

The CDR3 reads CASRRDRSSTEAFF. DNA for the CDR3: TGTGCCAGCAGAAGGGACCGCTCCTCAACTGAAGCTTTCTTT. The chain employs TRBV27 and TRBJ1-1; D possibly corresponds to TRBD1 (5 bases). Germline-derived CDR1 and CDR2 are MNHEY and SMNVEV (reference sequence). The CDR3 loop spans 14 amino acids. V lost 6 bases and J lost 5, with 16 bases in between.

V is TRBV4-2 and J is TRBJ1-5; D unclear. CDR3 length: 16 amino acids. The V end lost 0 bases, the J end lost 0 bases, and 9 bases lay between the germline ends. Germline lookup yields CDR1 LGHNA and CDR2 YNFKEQ. The CDR3 reads CASSQEAHRSNQPQHF. CDR3 in DNA: TGTGCCAGCAGCCAAGAAGCACACCGTAGCAATCAGCCCCAGCATTTT.

The V and J genes are TRBV28 and TRBJ2-6; TRBD1 might be the D (6 bases). This CDR3 is 17 amino acids long. Germline V gene sequence: CDR1 MDHEN, CDR2 SYDVKM. Trimming cost V 6 bases and J 0 bases, with 15 bases left between them. CDR3 amino acids: CASRRTARSSGANVLTF. The CDR3 nucleotides read TGTGCCAGCAGACGGACAGCGAGATCCTCTGGGGCCAACGTCCTGACTTTC. The full variable domain, with the rest looked up from reference TRBV28 and TRBJ2-6, is DVKVTQSSRYLVKRTGEKVFLECVQDMDHENMFWYRQDPGLGLRLIYFSYDVKMKEKGDIPEGYSVSREKKERFSLILESASTNQTSMYLCASRRTARSSGANVLTFGAGSRLTVL.